The T cell receptor (beta chain) under discussion was sequenced for a study of shared clonotypes between healthy human individuals. Turning to the study itself: Donor composition was a couple of women and three men, aged 18 to 49.

CDR1 SGHNT and CDR2 YYREEE come from the germline V gene (reference sequence). Trimming shortened V by 6 bases and J by 8 bases, and 20 bases separated the two germline ends. This CDR3 has 15 residues. Clones were read by immunoSEQ multiplex PCR, and TCRdb kept only the in-frame ones, dropping some. Here the sample spans more than 1 million clones, about 80% being singletons. Input material: memory CD4+ T cells from PBMCs. The subset: CD45RA-negative fraction. The chain is built from TRBV5-4 and TRBJ2-2; D gene ambiguous. The receptor was derived from a man between 18 and 29 years old in good health. Some clones in this sample may be carry-over from other donors' samples. Here the CDR3 DNA reads TGTGCCAGCAACTCCCCGAAAGGACCCACTGGGGAGCTGTTTTTT. Its translation is CASNSPKGPTGELFF. The full variable domain, rest sourced from reference TRBV5-4 and TRBJ2-2, is ETGVTQSPTHLIKTRGQQVTLRCSSQSGHNTVSWYQQALGQGPQFIFQYYREEENGRGNFPPRFSGLQFPNYSSELNVNALELDDSALYLCASNSPKGPTGELFFGEGSRLTVL.